Listed below are T cell receptor beta chains from one sample, sequenced in a study of blood T cell repertoires in COVID-19. Sequencing used immunoSEQ multiplex PCR; TCRdb keeps in-frame clones, though not all of them. Seen here are several thousand clones, under 95% observed once, and the top ten hold about 48%. The sequenced sample was peripheral blood. These TCRs come from a human donor in a cohort sampled during active COVID-19. Both conserved end residues are part of each CDR3. D genes are given only for firm matches. Some rows mark clone size as missing; the rest say once, few, many or name a class of expanded clone.

v_call	j_call	d_call	clone_size	cdr3_nt	cdr3_aa
TRBV12-3/TRBV12-4	TRBJ2-1	.	.	TGTGCCAGCAGTTTAGACAGCTATGAGCAGTTCTTC	CASSLDSYEQFF
TRBV27	TRBJ2-2	.	once	TGTGCCAGCAGTCGACAAACGAACACCGGGGAGCTGTTTTTT	CASSRQTNTGELFF
TRBV24-1	TRBJ1-5	TRBD1	once	TGTGCCACCAGTCCCCGGACAGGGGCTGGCAATCAGCCCCAGCATTTT	CATSPRTGAGNQPQHF
TRBV7-8	TRBJ2-5	TRBD1	.	TGTGCCAGCAGCCACCAGGGGGCAGAGGAGACCCAGTACTTC	CASSHQGAEETQYF
TRBV6-5	TRBJ2-7	TRBD1	.	TGTGCCAGCAGTGACTCCAGGGGGATCTCCTACGAGCAGTACTTC	CASSDSRGISYEQYF
TRBV11-2	TRBJ2-7	TRBD2	.	TGTGCCAGCAGCTTAGATAGCGGGGTAGCAGGGACGTACGAGCAGTACTTC	CASSLDSGVAGTYEQYF
TRBV28	TRBJ1-4	TRBD1	.	TGTGCCAGCAGTCTGGACAGGGCGGCGGTGGGTGAAAAACTGTTTTTT	CASSLDRAAVGEKLFF
TRBV5-8	TRBJ2-1	.	.	TGTGCCAGCAGCCCGATGACTAGAGCGAGCAATGAGCAGTTCTTC	CASSPMTRASNEQFF
TRBV2	TRBJ1-1	.	.	TGTGCCAGCAGTTCACCGCGGGGGGCCATGAACACTGAAGCTTTCTTT	CASSSPRGAMNTEAFF
TRBV4-3	TRBJ2-2	TRBD1	.	TGCGCCAGCAGCTCCTCCTCCGGGACAGGGTTGGGCGGGGAGCTGTTTTTT	CASSSSSGTGLGGELFF
TRBV28	TRBJ2-7	.	.	TGTGCCAGCAGTTCCTCCCCCTACGAGCAGTACTTC	CASSSSPYEQYF
TRBV29-1	TRBJ1-1	.	few	TGCAGCGTTGCGTCCGGGGGATGGACTGAAGCTTTCTTT	CSVASGGWTEAFF
TRBV5-1	TRBJ2-7	.	.	TGCGCCAGCTCGGTGACAGGAGCCTCCTACGAGCAGTACTTC	CASSVTGASYEQYF
TRBV6-6	TRBJ1-6	.	.	TGTGCCAGCAGTTACTCTGGACAGCCGAATTCACCCCTCCACTTT	CASSYSGQPNSPLHF
TRBV11-3	TRBJ2-1	TRBD2	.	TGTGCCAGCAGCTTAACCCTAGCGGGAGCTCACTCCTACAATGAGCAGTTCTTC	CASSLTLAGAHSYNEQFF
TRBV4-1	TRBJ2-1	.	.	TGCGCCAGCAGCCAAGACGTCCATGAGCAGTTCTTC	CASSQDVHEQFF
TRBV19	TRBJ2-1	TRBD1	.	TGTGCCAGTAGTATGGGGCTCGGACAGGTCTACAATGAGCAGTTCTTC	CASSMGLGQVYNEQFF
TRBV11-2	TRBJ2-5	.	large	TGTGCCAGCAGCCTCTGGAGGCAAGAGACCCAGTACTTC	CASSLWRQETQYF
TRBV15	TRBJ1-4	.	.	TGTGCCACCAGCAGACCCCTTCGATCGAGACTGTTTTTT	CATSRPLRSRLFF
TRBV4-2	TRBJ2-7	TRBD2	.	TGTGCCAGCAGCCAAGATCCAGCGGGAGGGTCCTACGAGCAGTACTTC	CASSQDPAGGSYEQYF
TRBV10-1	TRBJ2-7	.	once	TGCGCCAGCAGCGCGATGCTAAGATCGGCCTACGAGCAGTACTTC	CASSAMLRSAYEQYF
TRBV18	TRBJ2-7	TRBD1	.	TGTGCCAGCTCACCGGCGACAGGGTCTGACGAGCAGTACTTC	CASSPATGSDEQYF
TRBV28	TRBJ1-2	.	.	TGTGCCAGCAGTTTACTCGGACAGTATGGCTACACCTTC	CASSLLGQYGYTF
TRBV7-8	TRBJ2-3	TRBD2	.	TGTGCCAGCAGCTTCCTTAGCGGGCACACAGATACGCAGTATTTT	CASSFLSGHTDTQYF
TRBV6-2/TRBV6-3	TRBJ2-7	TRBD1	.	TGTGCCAGCAGTTACAGGGACAGGGGGTTCTTCGAGCAGTACTTC	CASSYRDRGFFEQYF
TRBV7-5	TRBJ2-2	.	.	TGTGCCAGAAGCCCGGTTCCGCAGGGGGCTACCGGGGAGCTGTTTTTT	CARSPVPQGATGELFF
TRBV28	TRBJ1-6	TRBD1	.	TGTGCCAGCAGTTCACACAGGGGGGCTAATTCACCCCTCCACTTT	CASSSHRGANSPLHF
TRBV6-1	TRBJ2-7	TRBD1	.	TGTGCCAGCAGTGAAGCCGGGACAGCTTTGGAGCAGTACTTC	CASSEAGTALEQYF
TRBV12-5	TRBJ2-2	TRBD1	.	TGTGCTAGTGGTTTTCGGTCAGGGGGCGTCTCCGGCACCGGGGAGCTGTTTTTT	CASGFRSGGVSGTGELFF
TRBV5-1	TRBJ2-1	.	once	TGCGCCAGCAGCTTGGTTGTGGAGTCCCGCAATGAGCAGTTCTTC	CASSLVVESRNEQFF
TRBV14	TRBJ2-3	TRBD1	.	TGTGCCAGCAGCCAACGTGTGAAGGGGGCGGGAGATACGCAGTATTTT	CASSQRVKGAGDTQYF
TRBV29-1	TRBJ2-7	.	.	TGCAGCGTTGATCACCCTACGGGCGAGCAGTACTTC	CSVDHPTGEQYF
TRBV5-6	TRBJ2-1	TRBD2	.	TGTGCCAGCAGCTTCCTAGCGGGAGGATCGTTGACGTTCTTC	CASSFLAGGSLTFF
TRBV19	TRBJ2-7	.	.	TGTGCCAGTAGTATCGCCGGACAGGGAGGGTACGAGCAGTACTTC	CASSIAGQGGYEQYF
TRBV5-4	TRBJ2-1	TRBD2	.	TGTGCCAGCAGCACCCTATCTAGCGGGAGGTACAATGAGCAGTTCTTC	CASSTLSSGRYNEQFF
TRBV7-9	TRBJ1-1	.	.	TGTGCCAGCAGCAGGCGGGACAACACTGAAGCTTTCTTT	CASSRRDNTEAFF
TRBV21-1	TRBJ1-5	.	large	TGTGCCAGCAGCAAAGCGAGGGGGGGCGGTTACAAGAGCAATCAGCCCCAGCATTTT	CASSKARGGGYKSNQPQHF
TRBV7-8	TRBJ2-5	TRBD1	.	TGTGCCAGCAGCCACCAGGGGGCAGAGGAGACCCAATACTTC	CASSHQGAEETQYF
TRBV18	TRBJ2-7	TRBD1	.	TGTGCCAGCTCACCGGCCCGACAGGGGGAGAGGGAGCAGTACTTC	CASSPARQGEREQYF
TRBV4-3	TRBJ2-2	TRBD2	.	TGCGCCAGCAGCCAGGCATATAGCGGGATGAGCACCGGGGAGCTGTTTTTT	CASSQAYSGMSTGELFF
TRBV6-6	TRBJ1-6	.	.	TGTGCCAGCAGCCCCGGGGGAGATCCGAATTCACCCCTCCACTTT	CASSPGGDPNSPLHF
TRBV2	TRBJ2-5	TRBD2	.	TGTGCCAGCAGGGGGGGAGCGGGAAGCGAGACCCAGTACTTC	CASRGGAGSETQYF